This T cell receptor beta chain was recorded in a study of OX40 agonist ivuxolimab in advanced cancers. Libraries were prepared by immunoSEQ multiplex PCR; TCRdb keeps only in-frame clonotypes and omits some of them. The sample has about 50,000 clones; about 88% are singletons. The CDR3 has 12 residues. V was clipped by 2 bases and J by 9 bases; unmatched bases: 1. The germline gives CDR1 ENHRY, CDR2 SYGVKD. The chain has TRBV10-3 and TRBJ2-3; 8 nucleotides match TRBD2. The receptor comes from an adult with an advanced solid tumor such as melanoma, head and neck, liver or kidney cancer. Here the sequenced sample was CD4+ or CD8+ T cells sorted from blood, taken in a trial of the OX40 agonist ivuxolimab. The CDR3 bases are TGTGCCATCAGTGAGGAGCGGGGGACGCAGTATTTT. Amino acid sequence: CAISEERGTQYF.